The 8 T cell receptor beta chains in this list originate from one sample, sequenced in a study of blood T cell repertoires in COVID-19. Clones were sequenced by immunoSEQ multiplex PCR, and TCRdb holds only the in-frame ones, with some missing. The data show 310,000 or so clones, more than 75% seen once. Sequencing was performed on peripheral blood. These receptors came from a woman in her forties or fifties with acute or convalescent COVID-19.

The chain carries TRBV28 and TRBJ1-1; 9 bases align to TRBD1. The V gene's germline CDR1 is MDHEN and CDR2 SYDVKM. The J segment lost 4 bases and the V segment lost 6 bases, leaving 6 bases of the junction unmatched. The CDR3 contains 14 residues. In nucleotides, the CDR3 is TGTGCCAGCAGCACAGGGGGCGACGGCACTGAAGCTTTCTTT. Residues: CASSTGGDGTEAFF.

CDR3 sequence (DNA): TGTGCCAGCAGCAAACCCGGACAGGGGACGGAGACCCAGTACTTC. It yields the protein CASSKPGQGTETQYF. J is TRBJ2-5 and V is TRBV21-1; TRBD1 reflects the table's D call only, with no check against the DNA. TRBV21-1 is a pseudogene segment. The CDR3 is 15 amino acids.

The V call is TRBV28, the J call TRBJ1-4, with unresolved D. Germline values: CDR1 MDHEN, CDR2 SYDVKM. This CDR3 has 14 residues. Trimming removed 6 bases from V and 4 bases from J, with 12 bases in between. CDR3 in DNA: TGTGCCAGCAGAACTCGAGGGTTTAATGAAAAACTGTTTTTT. It yields the protein CASRTRGFNEKLFF.

V is TRBV20-1 and J is TRBJ1-5; tentative D call: TRBD1 (5 bases). The CDR3 totals 13 residues. Trimming cost V 3 bases and J 1 base, with 7 bases left between them. Germline V CDR1 and CDR2: DFQATT, SNEGSKA (reference sequence). In DNA, the CDR3 is TGCAGTGCTAGTCCAGGGAGCAATCAGCCCCAGCATTTT. Translating it yields CSASPGSNQPQHF.

The sample holds one count of this clone. J is TRBJ1-2 and V is TRBV7-2; 10 nucleotides align to TRBD1. The CDR3 extends over 14 amino acids. Losses at the gene ends were 8 bases for V and 2 bases for J; bases not matched to a gene: 5. From germline, CDR1 is SGHTA and CDR2 FQGNSA. CDR3 in amino acids: CASRGQGENYGYTF. The CDR3 region has the DNA TGTGCCAGCCGAGGACAGGGGGAGAACTATGGCTACACCTTC.

The chain joins TRBV24-1 to TRBJ2-1, with TRBD1 matching 9 bases. Germline values: CDR1 KGHDR, CDR2 SFDVKD. The CDR3 is 17 residues long. Trimming at V came to 6 bases and at J to 6 bases, leaving 14 bases not matched to a gene. The CDR3 spells CATSSSANRGLANEQFF. The CDR3 DNA reads TGTGCCACCAGTTCCTCCGCTAACAGGGGGCTTGCCAATGAGCAGTTCTTC.

The rearrangement links TRBV3-1 (or the pseudogene TRBV3-2) to TRBJ2-1; 8 nucleotides align to TRBD2. The CDR3 covers 17 residues. The V segment lost 4 bases and the J segment 1 base; nucleotides outside the gene matches: 9. The germline gives CDR1 LGHDT, CDR2 YNNKEL (reference sequence). In DNA form, the CDR3 reads TGTGCCAGCAGCCTCCGGACTAGCCGTCTATCCTACAATGAGCAGTTCTTC. Translating it yields CASSLRTSRLSYNEQFF.

V gene TRBV6-5 combines with J gene TRBJ1-6, with TRBD1 as a possible D gene (5 bases). V was shortened by 6 bases and J by 7 bases, with 7 bases between the two germline ends. The CDR3 sequence is 12 residues long. Germline CDR1 reads MNHEY; CDR2 reads SVGAGI. The CDR3 DNA sequence: TGTGCCAGCAGCGGACAAAATTCACCCCTCCACTTT. Translated: CASSGQNSPLHF.